The 14 T cell receptor beta chains reported below all come from one sample, sequenced in a study of cytomegalovirus exposure and HLA in healthy donors. The PCR ran on 60 Vbeta and 13 Jbeta primers. Some clones are missing from TCRdb's copy, which holds only in-frame ones; the method was immunoSEQ multiplex PCR. The table has about 170,000 clones, more than 80% seen once. Material: PBMCs. The receptors stem from a male donor in good health and CMV-seronegative.

The rearrangement links TRBV7-2 to TRBJ2-1; the D is unclear. In germline, CDR1 is SGHTA, CDR2 FQGNSA. V was pared by 2 bases and J by 3 bases, with 14 bases between. CDR3 length equals 16 residues. CDR3 region: CASSLFSVASYNEQFF. CDR3 bases: TGTGCCAGCAGCTTATTCTCGGTGGCTAGCTACAATGAGCAGTTCTTC.

This clone was found a few times. This chain uses TRBV27 with TRBJ1-1, with D hard to call. The CDR3 covers 16 residues. V dropped 7 bases and J dropped 1 base, with 19 bases sitting between them. Germline CDR1 MNHEY, CDR2 SMNVEV (reference sequence). CDR3 sequence: CASNPFKGGANTEAFF. CDR3 nucleotides: TGTGCCAGCAACCCCTTCAAAGGAGGCGCGAACACTGAAGCTTTCTTT.

The chain employs TRBV7-2 and TRBJ2-5, with D possibly being TRBD1 (6 bases). V dropped 1 base and J dropped 7 bases, with 10 bases sitting between them. The CDR3 extends over 13 amino acids. In germline, CDR1 is SGHTA, CDR2 FQGNSA. The CDR3 sequence: CASSLGTDRTQYF. The CDR3 coding sequence is TGTGCCAGCAGCTTAGGGACAGACCGGACCCAGTACTTC.

The genes are TRBV29-1 and TRBJ2-2, with a possible D match to TRBD2 (5 bases). Trimming removed 4 bases at V and 4 bases at J, with 10 bases between. The CDR3 has 13 amino acids. Germline V CDR1 and CDR2: SQVTM, ANQGSEA. The CDR3 is CSVVAGATGELFF. The CDR3 DNA reads TGCAGCGTTGTTGCGGGTGCCACCGGGGAGCTGTTTTTT.

The V call is TRBV27, the J call TRBJ1-4, with D maybe TRBD1 (6 bases). Germline CDR1 is MNHEY and CDR2 is SMNVEV (reference sequence). This CDR3 is 13 amino acids long. V was trimmed by 4 bases and J by 15 bases, leaving 18 bases between them. In nucleotides, the CDR3 is TGTGCCAGCAGTTCCCCCGGACAGCCGGCCGTGTTTTTT. It codes for CASSSPGQPAVFF.

In DNA form, the CDR3 reads TGTGCCAGCAGCTTAGAGGCGGCGGACTCAACTAATGAAAAACTGTTTTTT. Residues: CASSLEAADSTNEKLFF. The chain combines TRBV7-8 with TRBJ1-4; D is ambiguous. The CDR3 is 17 residues long. The germline V and J ends were trimmed by 1 base and 0 bases, with 12 bases remaining between them. Per the germline V gene, CDR1 is SGHVS and CDR2 is FQNEAQ.

V and J are TRBV28 and TRBJ2-3; D not certain. V was clipped by 5 bases and J by 2 bases, with 11 bases between them. The CDR3 has 14 amino acids. In germline, CDR1 is MDHEN, CDR2 SYDVKM. The CDR3 here is CASSPRLPTDTQYF. The CDR3 DNA reads as TGTGCCAGCAGTCCCCGGTTACCCACAGATACGCAGTATTTT.

This chain uses TRBV19 with TRBJ2-7; 9 bases line up with TRBD1. The CDR3 is made up of 13 amino acids. J was trimmed by 4 bases and V by 10 bases; bases with no gene match: 8. CDR1 LNHDA and CDR2 SQIVND come from the germline V gene (reference sequence). CDR3: CATRDRERYEQYF. The CDR3 region has the DNA TGTGCCACACGGGACAGGGAAAGGTACGAGCAGTACTTC.

This clone has just a few counts. J is TRBJ1-5 and V is TRBV28; D gene uncertain. Germline V gene sequence: CDR1 MDHEN, CDR2 SYDVKM. The ends were cut back, 3 bases at V and 11 bases at J, with 14 bases in the middle. There are 13 residues in the CDR3. The CDR3 DNA reads as TGTGCCAGCAGTTTGCCAGGCCGGCCGTCCCAGCATTTT. It yields the protein CASSLPGRPSQHF.

This chain links TRBV27 with TRBJ2-1, with D maybe TRBD2 (6 bases). The V gene's germline CDR1 is MNHEY and CDR2 SMNVEV (reference sequence). V was clipped by 7 bases and J by 4 bases, with 14 bases between them. The CDR3 has 14 residues. CDR3 bases: TGTGCCAGCAAGAAGGAGGGACTTTACAATGAGCAGTTCTTC. Protein product: CASKKEGLYNEQFF.

J is TRBJ2-7 and V is TRBV5-6, with 8 positions matching TRBD1. The CDR3 spans 15 residues. The V gene end was trimmed by 3 bases and the J gene end by 2 bases; junction bases not matched to a gene: 7. The germline V gene encodes CDR1 SGHDT and CDR2 YYEEEE. Here the CDR3 reads CASSSLDRVAYEQYF. The CDR3 nucleotides read TGTGCCAGCAGCTCCCTGGACAGGGTGGCCTACGAGCAGTACTTC.

The chain combines TRBV7-9 with TRBJ2-2; 14 bases fit TRBD2. The CDR3 contains 17 residues. V shed 5 bases, J shed 5 bases, and the junction held 7 bases outside the gene matches. Germline V lookup: CDR1 SEHNR, CDR2 FQNEAQ (reference sequence). CDR3 sequence (DNA): TGTGCCAGCAGCGCCCGACTAGCGGGGGGGCATACCGGGGAGCTGTTTTTT. Translated, it gives CASSARLAGGHTGELFF.

The rearrangement links TRBV6-5 to TRBJ1-1; possibly TRBD1 for D (6 bases). Germline values: CDR1 MNHEY, CDR2 SVGAGI. The CDR3 runs 15 residues. Between the trimmed V and J ends, which lost 0 bases and 5 bases, there was a span of 13 bases. CDR3 DNA sequence: TGTGCCAGCAGTTACTCGATTACAGGGTTTACTGAAGCTTTCTTT. Its translation is CASSYSITGFTEAFF.

The V call is TRBV15, the J call TRBJ2-5; 10 nucleotides match TRBD2. The CDR3 is 17 residues long. The V gene's germline CDR1 is LNHNV and CDR2 YYDKDF (reference sequence). V was pared by 0 bases and J by 4 bases, with 8 bases of the junction left unmatched. The CDR3 spells CATSRDRASGGGETQYF. The CDR3 nucleotides are TGTGCCACCAGCAGAGATCGGGCTAGCGGGGGAGGAGAGACCCAGTACTTC.